The following is a TCR beta chain sequence with its context. Its target is unknown. Libraries were prepared by immunoSEQ multiplex PCR; TCRdb keeps only in-frame clonotypes and omits some of them. The table has 50,000 to 65,000 clones, approximately 89% seen once. This specimen belongs to a study of OX40 agonist ivuxolimab in advanced cancers. About the research overall: Of mixed ages from about 23 to 85 and averaging roughly 64 years, the group was 65% to 85% male. Partial responses were achieved by three patients: one hepatocellular carcinoma, two cutaneous melanoma. Broader study findings: CD8+ T cells (on average) carried more expanded clones than CD4+ T cells.

With baseline, cycle 4 day 1, and cycle 7 day 1 as timepoints, blood was sampled. The sequence was collected from an adult with an advanced solid tumor such as melanoma, head and neck, liver or kidney cancer. Sequences were derived from CD4+ or CD8+ T cells sorted from blood, sampled in a trial of the OX40 agonist ivuxolimab.

DNA for the CDR3: TGCGCCAGCAGTCCGATGGGGGCAGATACGCAGTATTTT. Translated: CASSPMGADTQYF. The chain links TRBV4-3 to TRBJ2-3; perhaps D is TRBD1 or TRBD2 (5 bases each). From germline, CDR1 is LGHNA and CDR2 YSLEER. The CDR3 contains 13 residues. The V end lost 6 bases, the J end lost 4 bases, and 11 bases lay between the germline ends.